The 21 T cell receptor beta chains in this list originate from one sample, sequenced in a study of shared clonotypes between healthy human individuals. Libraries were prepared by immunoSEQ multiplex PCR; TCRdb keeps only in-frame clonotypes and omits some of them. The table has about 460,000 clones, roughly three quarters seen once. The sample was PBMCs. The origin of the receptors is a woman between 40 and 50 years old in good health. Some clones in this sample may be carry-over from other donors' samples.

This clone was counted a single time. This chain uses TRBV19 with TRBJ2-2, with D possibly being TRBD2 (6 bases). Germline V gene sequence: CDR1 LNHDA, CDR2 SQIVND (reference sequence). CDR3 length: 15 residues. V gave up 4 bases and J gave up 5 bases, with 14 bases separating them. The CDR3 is CASSSGAGYTGELFF. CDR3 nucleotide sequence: TGTGCCAGTAGTAGTGGGGCGGGATATACCGGGGAGCTGTTTTTT.

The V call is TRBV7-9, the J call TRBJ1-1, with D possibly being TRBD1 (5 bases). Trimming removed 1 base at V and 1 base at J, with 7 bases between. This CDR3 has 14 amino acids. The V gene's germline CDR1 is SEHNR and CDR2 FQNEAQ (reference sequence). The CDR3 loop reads CASSLVRENTEAFF. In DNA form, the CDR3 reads TGTGCCAGCAGCTTAGTCAGGGAGAACACTGAAGCTTTCTTT.

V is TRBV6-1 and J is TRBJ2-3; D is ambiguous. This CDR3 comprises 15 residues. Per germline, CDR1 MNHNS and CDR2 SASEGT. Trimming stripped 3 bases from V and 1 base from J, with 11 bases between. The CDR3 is CASSEVVQGTDTQYF. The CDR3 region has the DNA TGTGCCAGCAGTGAGGTGGTGCAGGGCACAGATACGCAGTATTTT.

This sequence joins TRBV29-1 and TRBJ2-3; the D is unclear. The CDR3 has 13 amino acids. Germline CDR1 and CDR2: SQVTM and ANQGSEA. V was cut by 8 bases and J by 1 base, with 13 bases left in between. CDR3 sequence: CSPDGTGTDTQYF. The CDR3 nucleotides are TGCAGCCCTGACGGCACTGGCACAGATACGCAGTATTTT.

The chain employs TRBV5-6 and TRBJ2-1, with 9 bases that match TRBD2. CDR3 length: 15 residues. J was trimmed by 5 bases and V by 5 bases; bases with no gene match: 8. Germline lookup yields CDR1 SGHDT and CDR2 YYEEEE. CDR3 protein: CASRPGLALDNEQFF. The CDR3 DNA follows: TGTGCCAGCAGACCTGGACTAGCGCTAGACAATGAGCAGTTCTTC.

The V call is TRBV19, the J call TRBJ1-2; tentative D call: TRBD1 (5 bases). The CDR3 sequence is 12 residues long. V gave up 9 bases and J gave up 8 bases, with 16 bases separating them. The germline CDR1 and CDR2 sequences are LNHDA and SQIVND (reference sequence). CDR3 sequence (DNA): TGTGCCAGCGGCTCCAGGGCCTTGGGCTACACCTTC. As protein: CASGSRALGYTF. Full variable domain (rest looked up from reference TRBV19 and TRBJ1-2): DGGITQSPKYLFRKEGQNVTLSCEQNLNHDAMYWYRQDPGQGLRLIYYSQIVNDFQKGDIAEGYSVSREKKESFPLTVTSAQKNPTAFYLCASGSRALGYTFGSGTRLTVV.

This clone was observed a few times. CDR3 loop: CASSYRPGLYFF. For the CDR3, the DNA is TGTGCCAGCAGTTACCGGCCGGGACTGTACTTCTTC. The chain uses TRBV6-6 and TRBJ2-1, with D possibly matching TRBD2 (6 bases). The V gene lost 2 bases and the J gene lost 16 bases, with 15 bases spanning the gap. The CDR3 extends over 12 amino acids. CDR1 and CDR2 (germline): MNHNY, SVGAGI (reference sequence).

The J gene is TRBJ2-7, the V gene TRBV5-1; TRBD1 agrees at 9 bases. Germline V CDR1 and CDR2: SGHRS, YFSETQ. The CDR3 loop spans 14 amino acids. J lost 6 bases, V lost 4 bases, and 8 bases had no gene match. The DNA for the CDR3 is TGCGCCAGCAGCAAGATACAGGGGGCCGGCGAGCAGTACTTC. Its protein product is CASSKIQGAGEQYF.

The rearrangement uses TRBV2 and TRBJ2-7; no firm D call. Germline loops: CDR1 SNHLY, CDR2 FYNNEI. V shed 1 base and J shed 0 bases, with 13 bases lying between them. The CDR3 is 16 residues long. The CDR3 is CASSEGAATNSYEQYF. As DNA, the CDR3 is TGTGCCAGCAGTGAAGGGGCAGCTACCAACTCCTACGAGCAGTACTTC.

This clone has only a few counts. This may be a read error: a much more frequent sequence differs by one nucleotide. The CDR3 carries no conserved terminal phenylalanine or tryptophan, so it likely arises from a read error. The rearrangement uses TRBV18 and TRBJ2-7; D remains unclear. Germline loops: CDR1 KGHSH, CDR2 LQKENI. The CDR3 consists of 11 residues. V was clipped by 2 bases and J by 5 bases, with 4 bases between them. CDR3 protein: CASSPGHEQYI. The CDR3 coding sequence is TGTGCCAGCTCACCAGGACACGAGCAGTACATC.

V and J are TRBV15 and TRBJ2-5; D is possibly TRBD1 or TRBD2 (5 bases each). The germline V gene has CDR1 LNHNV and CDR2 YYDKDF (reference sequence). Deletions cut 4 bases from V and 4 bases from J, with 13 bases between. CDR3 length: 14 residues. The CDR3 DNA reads TGTGCCACCAGCAAGCAACAGGAGGTAGAGACCCAGTACTTC. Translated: CATSKQQEVETQYF.

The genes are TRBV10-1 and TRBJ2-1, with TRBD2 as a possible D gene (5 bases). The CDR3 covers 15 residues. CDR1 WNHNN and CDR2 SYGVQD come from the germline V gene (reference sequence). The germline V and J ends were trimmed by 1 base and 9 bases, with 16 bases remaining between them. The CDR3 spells CASSEFAGPLAEQFF. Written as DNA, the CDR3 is TGCGCCAGCAGTGAGTTTGCGGGCCCTTTAGCTGAGCAGTTCTTC.

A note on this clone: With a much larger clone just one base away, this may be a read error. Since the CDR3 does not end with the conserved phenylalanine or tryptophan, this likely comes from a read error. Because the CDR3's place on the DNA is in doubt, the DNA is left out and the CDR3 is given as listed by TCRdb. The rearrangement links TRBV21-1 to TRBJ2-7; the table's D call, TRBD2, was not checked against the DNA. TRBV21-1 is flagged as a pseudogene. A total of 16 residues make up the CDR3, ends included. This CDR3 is CASSKEVQQVFYEQYL.

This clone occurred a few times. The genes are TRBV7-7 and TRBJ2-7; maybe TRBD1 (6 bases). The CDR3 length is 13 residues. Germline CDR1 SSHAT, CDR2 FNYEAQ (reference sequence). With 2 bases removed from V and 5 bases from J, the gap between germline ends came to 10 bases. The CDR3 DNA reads TGTGCCAGCAGCTTATCATGGACAGACGAGCAGTACTTC. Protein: CASSLSWTDEQYF.

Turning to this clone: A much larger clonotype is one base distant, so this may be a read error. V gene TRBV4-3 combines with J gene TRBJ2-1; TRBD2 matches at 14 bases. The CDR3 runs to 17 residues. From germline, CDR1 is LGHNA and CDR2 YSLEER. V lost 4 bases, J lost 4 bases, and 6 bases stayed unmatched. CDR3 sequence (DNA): TGCGCCAGCAGCCCGGGACTAGCGGGAGTAGGGTACAATGAGCAGTTCTTC. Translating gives CASSPGLAGVGYNEQFF.

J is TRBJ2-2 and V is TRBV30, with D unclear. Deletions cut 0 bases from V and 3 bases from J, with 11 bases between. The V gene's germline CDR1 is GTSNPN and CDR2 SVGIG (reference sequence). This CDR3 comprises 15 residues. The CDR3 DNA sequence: TGTGCCTGGAGTGTGTTCCAGGTGTACACCGGGGAGCTGTTTTTT. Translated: CAWSVFQVYTGELFF. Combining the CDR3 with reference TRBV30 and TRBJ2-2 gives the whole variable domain SQTIHQWPATLVQPVGSPLSLECTVEGTSNPNLYWYRQAAGRGLQLLFYSVGIGQISSEVPQNLSASRPQDRQFILSSKKLLLSDSGFYLCAWSVFQVYTGELFFGEGSRLTVL.

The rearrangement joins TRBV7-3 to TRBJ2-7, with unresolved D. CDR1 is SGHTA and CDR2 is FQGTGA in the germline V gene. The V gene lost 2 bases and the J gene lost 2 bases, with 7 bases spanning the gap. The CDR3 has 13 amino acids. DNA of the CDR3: TGTGCCAGCAGCTTAGGCCGGGCCTACGAGCAGTACTTC. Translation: CASSLGRAYEQYF.

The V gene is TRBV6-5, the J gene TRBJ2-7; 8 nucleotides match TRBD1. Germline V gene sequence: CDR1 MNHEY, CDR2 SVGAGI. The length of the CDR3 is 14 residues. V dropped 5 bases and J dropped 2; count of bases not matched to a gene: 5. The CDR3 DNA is TGTGCCAGCAGTCCGACAGGGGCCCCCTACGAGCAGTACTTC. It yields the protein CASSPTGAPYEQYF.

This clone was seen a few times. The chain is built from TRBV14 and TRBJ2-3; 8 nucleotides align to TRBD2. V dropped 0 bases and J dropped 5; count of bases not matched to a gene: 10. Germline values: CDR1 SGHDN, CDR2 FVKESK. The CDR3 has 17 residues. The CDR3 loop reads CASSQEYGRASIDTQYF. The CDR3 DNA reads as TGTGCCAGCAGCCAAGAGTACGGGAGGGCCTCCATAGATACGCAGTATTTT.

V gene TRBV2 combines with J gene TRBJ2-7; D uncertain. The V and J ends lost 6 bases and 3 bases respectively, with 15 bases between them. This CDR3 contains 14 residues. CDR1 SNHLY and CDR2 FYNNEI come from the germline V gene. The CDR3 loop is CASSGSAIYYEQYF. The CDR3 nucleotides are TGTGCCAGCAGCGGATCGGCTATTTACTACGAGCAGTACTTC. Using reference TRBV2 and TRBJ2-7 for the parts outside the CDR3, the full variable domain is EPEVTQTPSHQVTQMGQEVILRCVPISNHLYFYWYRQILGQKVEFLVSFYNNEISEKSEIFDDQFSVERPDGSNFTLKIRSTKLEDSAMYFCASSGSAIYYEQYFGPGTRLTVT.

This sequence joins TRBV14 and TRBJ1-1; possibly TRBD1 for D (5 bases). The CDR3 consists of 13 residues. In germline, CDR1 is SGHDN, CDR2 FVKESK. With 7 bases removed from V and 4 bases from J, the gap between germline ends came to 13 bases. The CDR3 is CASTRALGTEAFF. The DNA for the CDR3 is TGTGCCAGCACCAGGGCATTAGGCACTGAAGCTTTCTTT.